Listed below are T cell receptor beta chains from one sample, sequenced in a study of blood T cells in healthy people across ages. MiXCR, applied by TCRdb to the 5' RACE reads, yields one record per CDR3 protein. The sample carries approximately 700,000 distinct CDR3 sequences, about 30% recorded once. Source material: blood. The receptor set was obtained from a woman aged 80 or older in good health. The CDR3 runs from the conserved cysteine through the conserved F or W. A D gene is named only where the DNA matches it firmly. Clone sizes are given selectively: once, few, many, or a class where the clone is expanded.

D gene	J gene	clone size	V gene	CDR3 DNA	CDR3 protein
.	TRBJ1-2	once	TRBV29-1	TGCAGCGTTGTGAGCGGCTACGATAGCTACACCTTC	CSVVSGYDSYTF
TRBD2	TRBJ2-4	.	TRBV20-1	TGCAGTGCTAGAGTCGGACTAGCCGGCGGAAACATTCAGGACTTC	CSARVGLAGGNIQDF
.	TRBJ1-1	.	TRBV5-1	TGCGCCAGCAGCTTAGATAACAGACACGCTGAAGCTTTCTTT	CASSLDNRHAEAFF
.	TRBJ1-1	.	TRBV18	TGTGCCAGCTTACCCGAACTGGGGGGCACTGAAGCTTTCTTT	CASLPELGGTEAFF
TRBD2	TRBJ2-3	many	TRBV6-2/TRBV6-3	TGTGCCAGCAGTTACGCGGGGGGGCCAGATACGCAGTATTTT	CASSYAGGPDTQYF
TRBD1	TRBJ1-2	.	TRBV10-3	TGTGCCATCAGTGATGGGGGGGACAGGAGTTTGAGAGGCTACACCTTC	CAISDGGDRSLRGYTF
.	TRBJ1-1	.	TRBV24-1	TGTGCCACCAGTGATTTGCATTCCGCTGAAGCTTTCTTT	CATSDLHSAEAFF
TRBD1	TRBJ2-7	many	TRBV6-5	TGTGCCAGCAGTTACACCTCCCGACAGGGGGCCGCCTACGAGCAGTACTTC	CASSYTSRQGAAYEQYF
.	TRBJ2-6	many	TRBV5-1	TGCGCCAGCAGGGAGCAGCGCATCGGGGCCAACGTCCTGACTTTC	CASREQRIGANVLTF
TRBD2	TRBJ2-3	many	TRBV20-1	TGCAGTGCTAGAGCGTTCGGCGGGGGTTACACAGATACGCAGTATTTT	CSARAFGGGYTDTQYF
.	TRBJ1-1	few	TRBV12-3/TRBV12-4	TGTGCCAGCAGATGGACCGTGAACACTGAAGCTTTCTTT	CASRWTVNTEAFF
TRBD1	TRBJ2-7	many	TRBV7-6	TGTGCCAGCAGCCTGGGACAGCCCTCCTACGAGCAGTACTTC	CASSLGQPSYEQYF
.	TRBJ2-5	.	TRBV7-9	TGTGCCAGCAGCTTAGGGGGGCTTATACAAGAGACCCAGTACTTC	CASSLGGLIQETQYF
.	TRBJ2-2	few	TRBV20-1	TGCAGTGCTAGGGTCAGGGTTACCGGGGAGCTGTTTTTT	CSARVRVTGELFF
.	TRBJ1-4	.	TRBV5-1	TGCGCCAGCAGCTTGACCCTATCAACTAATGAAAAACTGTTTTTT	CASSLTLSTNEKLFF
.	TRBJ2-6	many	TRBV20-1	TGCAGTGCCACCGAAGCAAAAGGGGCCAACGTCCTGACTTTC	CSATEAKGANVLTF
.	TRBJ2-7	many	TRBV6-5	TGTGCCAGCAGCCGGACGGACAAAGGCTACGAGCAGTACTTC	CASSRTDKGYEQYF